A selection of T cell receptor beta chains follows, all from one sample in a study of shared clonotypes between healthy human individuals. Sequencing was performed with immunoSEQ multiplex PCR; in TCRdb, only in-frame clones are kept and a portion is missing. Here the sample spans around 1,100,000 clones, approximately 75% being singletons. The source material was memory CD4+ T cells from PBMCs. The receptors were sampled from a man between 18 and 29 years old in good health. Some clones in this sample may be carry-over from other donors' samples. CDR3s include the opening cysteine and the closing phenylalanine or tryptophan. A D gene is named only where the DNA matches it firmly. The size entry is marked missing in some rows and otherwise reads once, few, many or a size class.

CDR3 DNA: TGTGCCAGCAGTGATGGCCCAATACGAAGGGGGACCCAGTACTTC; CDR3 protein: CASSDGPIRRGTQYF; clone size: few; V gene: TRBV2; D gene: -; J gene: TRBJ2-5
CDR3 DNA: TGTGCCAGCAGCCGAAGACTAGAGGCAGATACGCAGTATTTT; CDR3 protein: CASSRRLEADTQYF; clone size: -; V gene: TRBV27; D gene: -; J gene: TRBJ2-3
CDR3 DNA: TGTGCCAGCAGTGAACAAGGGGCTGGGGCCAACGTCCTGACTTTC; CDR3 protein: CASSEQGAGANVLTF; clone size: -; V gene: TRBV25-1; D gene: -; J gene: TRBJ2-6
CDR3 DNA: TGTGCTAGTGGTTTGGGTCAGACAGGCGGTACTGAAGCTTTCTTT; CDR3 protein: CASGLGQTGGTEAFF; clone size: -; V gene: TRBV12-5; D gene: -; J gene: TRBJ1-1
CDR3 DNA: TGTGCCAGCAGCTTAGCGCTTTCCGCCAGCGACACCATATATTTT; CDR3 protein: CASSLALSASDTIYF; clone size: -; V gene: TRBV7-6; D gene: -; J gene: TRBJ1-3
CDR3 DNA: TGTGCCAGCAGTGAAAGCCACAACTATGGCTACACCTTC; CDR3 protein: CASSESHNYGYTF; clone size: -; V gene: TRBV2; D gene: -; J gene: TRBJ1-2
CDR3 DNA: TGCAGCGTAGGCGGGGAAGATGGCACAGATACGCAGTATTTT; CDR3 protein: CSVGGEDGTDTQYF; clone size: -; V gene: TRBV29-1; D gene: -; J gene: TRBJ2-3
CDR3 DNA: TGTGCCAGCAGCCTCCCTGGGGGGTGGACCCAGTACTTC; CDR3 protein: CASSLPGGWTQYF; clone size: -; V gene: TRBV7-2; D gene: -; J gene: TRBJ2-5
CDR3 DNA: TGTGCCACCACCCAAGGGACAGGATACTCCTACGAGCAGTACTTC; CDR3 protein: CATTQGTGYSYEQYF; clone size: few; V gene: TRBV19; D gene: TRBD1; J gene: TRBJ2-7
CDR3 DNA: TGCAGCGTCGGACTGAGGAACACTGAAGCTTTCTTT; CDR3 protein: CSVGLRNTEAFF; clone size: once; V gene: TRBV29-1; D gene: -; J gene: TRBJ1-1
CDR3 DNA: TGTGCCAGCAGCCAAGAGGGACTATCACACGAGCAGTACTTC; CDR3 protein: CASSQEGLSHEQYF; clone size: -; V gene: TRBV14; D gene: TRBD2; J gene: TRBJ2-7
CDR3 DNA: TGTGCCAGCAGCTTACAGCGGGGGGTTTCCTACGAGCAGTACTTC; CDR3 protein: CASSLQRGVSYEQYF; clone size: few; V gene: TRBV11-1; D gene: TRBD2; J gene: TRBJ2-7
CDR3 DNA: TGTGCCAGCCGCAGAACTAGCGGACCCTACGAGCAGTACTTC; CDR3 protein: CASRRTSGPYEQYF; clone size: -; V gene: TRBV6-6; D gene: TRBD2; J gene: TRBJ2-7
CDR3 DNA: TGTGCCAGCAGTTTAATCTCGACAGGGGGCCTGTACGAGCAGTACTTC; CDR3 protein: CASSLISTGGLYEQYF; clone size: -; V gene: TRBV28; D gene: TRBD1; J gene: TRBJ2-7
CDR3 DNA: TGTGCCAGCAGTCCCCCCAGGTGGGGTACGGGATCAGGCCAAGAGACCCAGTACTTC; CDR3 protein: CASSPPRWGTGSGQETQYF; clone size: few; V gene: TRBV28; D gene: -; J gene: TRBJ2-5
CDR3 DNA: TGTGCCAGCAGCCCCAGACCGCTCGATCGACCCGGGGAGCTGTTTTTT; CDR3 protein: CASSPRPLDRPGELFF; clone size: -; V gene: TRBV7-9; D gene: -; J gene: TRBJ2-2
CDR3 DNA: TGCGCCAGCAGCTTGGCTTCAGGGGGCTCCCTCTATGGCTACACCTTC; CDR3 protein: CASSLASGGSLYGYTF; clone size: few; V gene: TRBV5-1; D gene: TRBD1; J gene: TRBJ1-2
CDR3 DNA: TGTGCCAGTAGTATACGGGTAGGGTACGATCAGCCCCAGCATTTT; CDR3 protein: CASSIRVGYDQPQHF; clone size: -; V gene: TRBV19; D gene: -; J gene: TRBJ1-5
CDR3 DNA: TGTGCCAGCAGCACCCGGGACCAGTACAATGAGCAGTTCTTC; CDR3 protein: CASSTRDQYNEQFF; clone size: -; V gene: TRBV7-2; D gene: -; J gene: TRBJ2-1
CDR3 DNA: TGTGCCAGCAGCTTGTCGACTAGCACTCCCTACGAGCAGTACTTC; CDR3 protein: CASSLSTSTPYEQYF; clone size: -; V gene: TRBV5-4; D gene: TRBD2; J gene: TRBJ2-7
CDR3 DNA: TGTGCCAGCAGCCAAGAGATCGCGGGAGGGGTCGGGGAGCTGTTTTTT; CDR3 protein: CASSQEIAGGVGELFF; clone size: once; V gene: TRBV4-2; D gene: TRBD2; J gene: TRBJ2-2
CDR3 DNA: TGTGCCAGCAGTTCCGGGACTGGCACGGATACGCAGTATTTT; CDR3 protein: CASSSGTGTDTQYF; clone size: -; V gene: TRBV6-6; D gene: -; J gene: TRBJ2-3
CDR3 DNA: TGTGCCAGCAGCCAGGGGGACTGGAGGGGTACGCAGTATTTT; CDR3 protein: CASSQGDWRGTQYF; clone size: once; V gene: TRBV14; D gene: -; J gene: TRBJ2-3
CDR3 DNA: TGTGCCAGCAGCGGGACTAGCGGCGAGACCCAGTACTTC; CDR3 protein: CASSGTSGETQYF; clone size: -; V gene: TRBV2; D gene: TRBD2; J gene: TRBJ2-5
CDR3 DNA: TGTGCCAGCAGCTTACTAGCGGATGAGCAGTTCTTC; CDR3 protein: CASSLLADEQFF; clone size: -; V gene: TRBV7-3; D gene: TRBD2; J gene: TRBJ2-1
CDR3 DNA: TGTGCCAGCAGCAAAACCCACCTCGGGGAGCTGTTTTTT; CDR3 protein: CASSKTHLGELFF; clone size: -; V gene: TRBV11-1; D gene: -; J gene: TRBJ2-2
CDR3 DNA: TGTGCCAGTAGTATACAGGCGCTGAATCAGCCCCAGCATTTT; CDR3 protein: CASSIQALNQPQHF; clone size: -; V gene: TRBV19; D gene: -; J gene: TRBJ1-5
CDR3 DNA: TGTGCCAGCAGCATAAATGTGGGCAATGAGCAGTTCTTC; CDR3 protein: CASSINVGNEQFF; clone size: -; V gene: TRBV7-8; D gene: -; J gene: TRBJ2-1
CDR3 DNA: TGCGCCAGCAGCCCGGCGGGCGCAACTAATGAAAAACTGTTTTTT; CDR3 protein: CASSPAGATNEKLFF; clone size: -; V gene: TRBV5-1; D gene: -; J gene: TRBJ1-4
CDR3 DNA: TGTGCCATCAGCCAGGGGACTAGCGGGAAGTACAATGAGCAGTTCTTC; CDR3 protein: CAISQGTSGKYNEQFF; clone size: -; V gene: TRBV10-3; D gene: TRBD2; J gene: TRBJ2-1
CDR3 DNA: TGTGCCAGCAGTTTTCCCCGAGGGGGGAATCGGGAAAAACTGTTTTTT; CDR3 protein: CASSFPRGGNREKLFF; clone size: -; V gene: TRBV28; D gene: -; J gene: TRBJ1-4
CDR3 DNA: TGTGCCAGCAGCCCCGGACTAGCGGGAGATACGCAGTATTTT; CDR3 protein: CASSPGLAGDTQYF; clone size: -; V gene: TRBV7-9; D gene: TRBD2; J gene: TRBJ2-3
CDR3 DNA: TGTGCCAGCAGCTTGCGGGCGGCTTCGAACACTGAAGCTTTCTTT; CDR3 protein: CASSLRAASNTEAFF; clone size: -; V gene: TRBV5-4; D gene: -; J gene: TRBJ1-1
CDR3 DNA: TGTGCCAGCAGGACGGACGCCGATACGCAGTATTTT; CDR3 protein: CASRTDADTQYF; clone size: -; V gene: TRBV2; D gene: -; J gene: TRBJ2-3
CDR3 DNA: TGTGCCAGCAGCCTCTGGACAGCGCCAATGAACACTGAAGCTTTCTTT; CDR3 protein: CASSLWTAPMNTEAFF; clone size: -; V gene: TRBV7-8; D gene: -; J gene: TRBJ1-1
CDR3 DNA: TGCGCCAGCAGCTTCGGGTCGGGGGAGTCCTACGAGCAGTACTTC; CDR3 protein: CASSFGSGESYEQYF; clone size: -; V gene: TRBV5-1; D gene: -; J gene: TRBJ2-7
CDR3 DNA: TGTGCCAGCAGCCAGTCCCAATTGACTGCGCTCCAGTACTTC; CDR3 protein: CASSQSQLTALQYF; clone size: -; V gene: TRBV11-3; D gene: -; J gene: TRBJ2-7
CDR3 DNA: TGTGCCAGCAGTACCGCCCCCCGCGGGACTAGCAATCAGCCCCAGCATTTT; CDR3 protein: CASSTAPRGTSNQPQHF; clone size: -; V gene: TRBV21-1; D gene: -; J gene: TRBJ1-5
CDR3 DNA: TGCGCCAGCAGCTTGGAGGGGAGCGGCAATCAGCCCCAGCATTTT; CDR3 protein: CASSLEGSGNQPQHF; clone size: once; V gene: TRBV5-1; D gene: -; J gene: TRBJ1-5
CDR3 DNA: TGTGCCAGCAGTCCTCAACAGGGGGCTGGCTACACCTTC; CDR3 protein: CASSPQQGAGYTF; clone size: -; V gene: TRBV7-2; D gene: TRBD1; J gene: TRBJ1-2
CDR3 DNA: TGTGCCAGCGGGGTCACCCAGCCCCAGCATTTT; CDR3 protein: CASGVTQPQHF; clone size: -; V gene: TRBV6-5; D gene: -; J gene: TRBJ1-5
CDR3 DNA: TGTGCCAGCTCGGCAGGGGGGAGTGAAAAACTGTTTTTT; CDR3 protein: CASSAGGSEKLFF; clone size: -; V gene: TRBV18; D gene: TRBD1; J gene: TRBJ1-4
CDR3 DNA: TGTGCCAGCAGCTGGCCCGGGACAGGGGCCACCGGGGAGCTGTTTTTT; CDR3 protein: CASSWPGTGATGELFF; clone size: -; V gene: TRBV7-8; D gene: TRBD1; J gene: TRBJ2-2
CDR3 DNA: TGTGCCAGCAGCTTCACCCGGAACTTTCTCGGGGAGACCCAGTACTTC; CDR3 protein: CASSFTRNFLGETQYF; clone size: -; V gene: TRBV11-2; D gene: -; J gene: TRBJ2-5
CDR3 DNA: TGTGCCAGCAGTTACGAGGGATTCCAGCATTTT; CDR3 protein: CASSYEGFQHF; clone size: -; V gene: TRBV6-5; D gene: -; J gene: TRBJ1-5
CDR3 DNA: TGTGCCATCAGGCCCTCGGGACAGAACACTGAAGCTTTCTTT; CDR3 protein: CAIRPSGQNTEAFF; clone size: few; V gene: TRBV10-3; D gene: -; J gene: TRBJ1-1
CDR3 DNA: TGTGCCAGTAGTACAGGACAGGGCGAGGTTGGGGAGCTGTTTTTT; CDR3 protein: CASSTGQGEVGELFF; clone size: -; V gene: TRBV19; D gene: TRBD1; J gene: TRBJ2-2
CDR3 DNA: TGTGCCAGTAGTACAGGGAGGAGTGATCAGCCCCAGCATTTT; CDR3 protein: CASSTGRSDQPQHF; clone size: -; V gene: TRBV19; D gene: -; J gene: TRBJ1-5
CDR3 DNA: TGCGCCAGCAGCTTAGGGGACAGCTGGAACACCATATATTTT; CDR3 protein: CASSLGDSWNTIYF; clone size: -; V gene: TRBV5-1; D gene: TRBD1; J gene: TRBJ1-3
CDR3 DNA: TGTGCCAGTAGTACCCCGGACAGGGGCAGCAATCAGCCCCAGCATTTT; CDR3 protein: CASSTPDRGSNQPQHF; clone size: -; V gene: TRBV19; D gene: TRBD1; J gene: TRBJ1-5
CDR3 DNA: TGTGCCTGGAGTTGGGGCGGGGAGACCCAGTACTTC; CDR3 protein: CAWSWGGETQYF; clone size: -; V gene: TRBV30; D gene: -; J gene: TRBJ2-5
CDR3 DNA: TGCGCCAGCAGCCAAGATGGGACAGGGGACTACGAGCAGTACTTC; CDR3 protein: CASSQDGTGDYEQYF; clone size: -; V gene: TRBV4-1; D gene: TRBD1; J gene: TRBJ2-7
CDR3 DNA: TGTGCCAGCAGTTACTCGATTTTCGACAGGGGGCAAGGCTACACCTTC; CDR3 protein: CASSYSIFDRGQGYTF; clone size: few; V gene: TRBV6-6; D gene: TRBD1; J gene: TRBJ1-2
CDR3 DNA: TGTGCCAGCAGCTTCTATGACGGAGGCGTTAGGCAGCCCCAGCATTTT; CDR3 protein: CASSFYDGGVRQPQHF; clone size: few; V gene: TRBV12-1; D gene: -; J gene: TRBJ1-5